These 28 T cell receptor beta chains originate from one sample sequenced in a study of T cells expressing NK-cell markers. TCRdb re-analyzed the 5' RACE reads; it lists each CDR3 protein once, without DNA. This table holds around 140,000 distinct CDR3 sequences. The sample comprised blood T cells: a sorted CD56 or NKG2C T cell subset, CD4+ or CD8+ T cells, or bulk PBMC T cells (not recorded which). These receptors all come from a man between 18 and 29 years old in good health.

The chain links TRBV20-1 to TRBJ1-2; the TCRdb D gene call, TRBD1, has no DNA to confirm it. Germline CDR1 DFQATT, CDR2 SNEGSKA (reference sequence). The CDR3 contains 16 residues. The CDR3 sequence: CSARYRDPAGLYGYTF.

V gene TRBV6-5 combines with J gene TRBJ2-2; TCRdb indicates TRBD2, and absent DNA this call remains unverified. The CDR3 sequence is 14 residues long. Germline V gene sequence: CDR1 MNHEY, CDR2 SVGAGI. Here the CDR3 reads CASSSLTPTGELFF.

This chain joins TRBV9 and TRBJ2-7; absent DNA, TCRdb's TRBD1 call cannot be checked. Per germline, CDR1 SGDLS and CDR2 YYNGEE. This CDR3 has 15 amino acids. The CDR3 loop is CASSAGTSSSHEQYF.

The chain links TRBV19 to TRBJ2-1; TCRdb reports TRBD1, a call that lacks DNA to check it against. The CDR3 sequence is 15 residues long. CDR1 LNHDA and CDR2 SQIVND come from the germline V gene (reference sequence). CDR3: CASSSGTGGYNEQFF.

This chain connects TRBV6-5 to TRBJ2-1; as DNA is missing, the TRBD1 call by TCRdb cannot be tested. From germline, CDR1 is MNHEY and CDR2 SVGAGI. CDR3 length: 13 residues. The chain's CDR3 is CASSYSGANEQFF.

The chain uses TRBV12-3 or TRBV12-4 and TRBJ1-2; TCRdb indicates TRBD1, and absent DNA this call remains unverified. This CDR3 contains 15 residues. CDR3 protein: CASSILQGGDYGYTF.

This chain joins TRBV20-1 and TRBJ2-7; with no DNA, the TCRdb D assignment of TRBD1 cannot be verified. The CDR3 spans 15 residues. Per the germline V gene, CDR1 is DFQATT and CDR2 is SNEGSKA (reference sequence). The CDR3 sequence: CSARDRDRLRYEQYF.

The V call is TRBV19, the J call TRBJ2-5; absent DNA, TCRdb's TRBD1 call cannot be checked. The CDR3 runs 16 residues. Looked up from germline, CDR1 is LNHDA and CDR2 is SQIVND (reference sequence). The CDR3 protein is CASTDHGTGGVETQYF.

The chain joins TRBV5-1 to TRBJ2-5; TCRdb's assignment of TRBD1 cannot be checked, as there is no DNA. CDR1 SGHRS and CDR2 YFSETQ come from the germline V gene. The CDR3 has 14 amino acids. CDR3: CASSLDPGEETQYF.

The chain has TRBV20-1 and TRBJ2-1. Germline values: CDR1 DFQATT, CDR2 SNEGSKA (reference sequence). The CDR3 loop spans 12 amino acids. The CDR3: CSEVGPYNEQFF.

The chain recombines TRBV5-4 with TRBJ2-2; the TRBD2 assignment by TCRdb is unverifiable without DNA. Germline V gene data show CDR1 as SGHNT and CDR2 as YYREEE (reference sequence). This CDR3 is built from 15 residues. The CDR3 region is CASSGSGLHTGELFF.

V is TRBV7-6 and J is TRBJ2-1; TCRdb designates TRBD2, a call that cannot be tested without DNA. CDR1 is SGHVS, CDR2 FNYEAQ, per germline. This CDR3 is 16 amino acids long. CDR3 in amino acids: CASLSREGTSYNEQFF. Full variable domain (remainder filled in from reference TRBV7-6 and TRBJ2-1): GAGVSQSPRYKVTKRGQDVALRCDPISGHVSLYWYRQALGQGPEFLTYFNYEAQQDKSGLPNDRFSAERPEGSISTLTIQRTEQRDSAMYRCASLSREGTSYNEQFFGPGTRLTVL.

The chain carries TRBV4-3 and TRBJ2-7; as DNA is missing, the TRBD1 call by TCRdb cannot be tested. Germline V CDR1 and CDR2: LGHNA, YSLEER. The CDR3 sequence is 16 residues long. The CDR3 spells CASSQDGAGAAYEQYF.

The gene calls are TRBV6-2 or TRBV6-3 and TRBJ2-4; as DNA is missing, the TRBD2 call by TCRdb cannot be tested. Germline V gene data show CDR1 as MNHEY and CDR2 as SVGEGT. The CDR3 contains 14 residues. The CDR3 loop reads CASKGGLAGERVYF.

V gene TRBV12-3 or TRBV12-4 combines with J gene TRBJ2-5; TCRdb indicates TRBD1, and absent DNA this call remains unverified. The CDR3 length is 14 residues. CDR3 residues: CASSPGTWQETQYF.

The chain has TRBV19 and TRBJ1-1. Looked up from germline, CDR1 is LNHDA and CDR2 is SQIVND (reference sequence). This CDR3 region has 14 residues. The CDR3 loop is CASSIYRTTSTAFF.

The chain joins TRBV5-4 to TRBJ2-7; TCRdb calls TRBD1, which cannot be checked without DNA. Germline-derived CDR1 and CDR2 are SGHNT and YYREEE (reference sequence). CDR3 size: 17 residues. CDR3 region: CASSLVGTGGASFEQYF.

The chain is built from TRBV3-1 and TRBJ1-4; the D call from TCRdb, TRBD1, cannot be confirmed without DNA. CDR1 and CDR2 (germline): LGHDT, YNNKEL (reference sequence). The CDR3 has 15 residues. The CDR3 region is CASSQDLRGREKLLF.

The chain couples TRBV9 to TRBJ2-1; TCRdb picks TRBD1, but there is no DNA to check that call. The CDR3 totals 17 residues. CDR1 and CDR2 (germline): SGDLS, YYNGEE. This chain's CDR3 is CASSVWGDPTLGNEQFF.

V usage is TRBV20-1 and J usage is TRBJ2-2; TCRdb selects TRBD1, and the lack of DNA leaves this call unchecked. This CDR3 contains 18 residues. Germline CDR1 is DFQATT and CDR2 is SNEGSKA (reference sequence). CDR3 sequence reads: CSATNPRRDRENTGELFF.

The genes are TRBV7-9 and TRBJ2-7; TCRdb gives TRBD1 as the D gene, but with no DNA this cannot be confirmed. Germline V lookup: CDR1 SEHNR, CDR2 FQNEAQ (reference sequence). This CDR3 is 13 amino acids long. The chain's CDR3 is CASSVRGNYEQYF.

The chain couples TRBV20-1 to TRBJ2-6. Per germline, CDR1 DFQATT and CDR2 SNEGSKA (reference sequence). This CDR3 is 17 amino acids long. The CDR3: CSARRKLNPSGANVLTF.

The rearrangement joins TRBV30 to TRBJ1-1. Germline V gives CDR1 GTSNPN, CDR2 SVGIG (reference sequence). The CDR3 sequence is 12 residues long. This chain's CDR3 is CAWSWGRTEAFF.

The chain combines TRBV6-1 with TRBJ2-3; TCRdb's D call of TRBD2 is untestable without DNA. The CDR3 length is 16 residues. CDR1 and CDR2 (germline): MNHNS, SASEGT. The CDR3 reads CATSALAQLSTDTQYF.

The chain recombines TRBV19 with TRBJ2-7; the TCRdb D gene call, TRBD1, has no DNA to confirm it. The CDR3 is 14 residues long. The V gene's germline CDR1 is LNHDA and CDR2 SQIVND (reference sequence). The CDR3 reads CASSRQGASYEQYF.

The chain joins TRBV9 to TRBJ2-1; TCRdb indicates TRBD2, and absent DNA this call remains unverified. Germline loops: CDR1 SGDLS, CDR2 YYNGEE. The CDR3 is 19 residues long. The CDR3 protein is CASSVVGAEVAGGRTEQFF.

The genes are TRBV24-1 and TRBJ2-7. In germline, CDR1 is KGHDR, CDR2 SFDVKD. This CDR3 is built from 15 residues. The CDR3 region is CATSDLTDSPYEQYF.

The V gene is TRBV4-2, the J gene TRBJ2-7. CDR3 length: 13 amino acids. Germline V gene sequence: CDR1 LGHNA, CDR2 YNFKEQ. CDR3 loop: CASSQTTSEEQYF.